This entry is about one TCR beta chain. What it recognizes is unknown. The sample comes from a study of cytomegalovirus exposure and HLA in healthy donors. Study-wide context: As an earlier analysis found, around 170 million T cells yielded 95 million to 130 million unique TCR beta sequences. Whole-study findings and limits: A missense variant in DCLRE1C was later tied to TCR beta V- and J-gene trimming.

The study ran its PCR with 60 Vbeta and 13 Jbeta primers. The repertoire was sequenced with immunoSEQ multiplex PCR; TCRdb's copy has only in-frame clones and lacks some. The table has about 130,000 clones, around 80% seen once. Looked up from germline, CDR1 is SEHNR and CDR2 is FQNEAQ (reference sequence). Between the trimmed V and J ends, which lost 9 bases and 1 base, there was a span of 8 bases. The CDR3 is made up of 12 amino acids. The gene calls are TRBV7-9 and TRBJ2-3, with D possibly matching TRBD2 (6 bases). The TCR was taken from a female donor in good health and CMV-seropositive. Source material: PBMCs. For the CDR3, the DNA is TGTGCCAGTAAGCGGGGCACAGATACGCAGTATTTT. Its translation: CASKRGTDTQYF. Together with reference TRBV7-9 and TRBJ2-3, the CDR3 gives the full variable domain: DTGVSQNPRHKITKRGQNVTFRCDPISEHNRLYWYRQTLGQGPEFLTYFQNEAQLEKSRLLSDRFSAERPKGSFSTLEIQRTEQGDSAMYLCASKRGTDTQYFGPGTRLTVL.